The 4 T cell receptor beta chains below all came from one sample that was sequenced in a study of cytotoxic CD8 clonotypes in ibrutinib-treated CLL (dated by TCRdb to about 2021). What this sample's time point label stands for: more than 10 months on ibrutinib. Library creation used the immunoSEQ multiplex PCR assay. Not all clones reach the TCRdb copy of this immuneACCESS table, which keeps in-frame sequences only. Checked studies attribute under half of the gap to unresolved V genes and leave the rest unexplained. For this sample the table gives over 200,000 clones, of which nearly 80% were detected only once. Of the sample, 11% falls within the top ten clones. This specimen was PBMCs, taken after 12 months of ibrutinib treatment. These receptors originate from a human donor with chronic lymphocytic leukemia.

This rearrangement joins TRBV10-1 to TRBJ2-3, with 11 positions matching TRBD2. The V segment lost 9 bases and the J segment 2 bases; nucleotides outside the gene matches: 10. There are 16 residues in the CDR3. Looked up from germline, CDR1 is WNHNN and CDR2 is SYGVQD (reference sequence). CDR3 loop: CARRGTSGRITDTQYF. The CDR3 DNA sequence: TGCGCCAGGAGGGGGACTAGCGGACGGATCACAGATACGCAGTATTTT.

This chain joins TRBV30 and TRBJ1-6, with D hard to call. The CDR3 extends over 13 amino acids. Germline loops: CDR1 GTSNPN, CDR2 SVGIG (reference sequence). V shed 0 bases and J shed 8 bases, with 8 bases lying between them. DNA of the CDR3: TGTGCCTGGAGTGTACTGCTCGATTCACCCCTCCACTTT. Translating gives CAWSVLLDSPLHF.

About this clone itself: This sample also contains other DNA sequences that code for the same CDR3. The chain has TRBV4-1 and TRBJ2-7; D is uncertain. V gave up 0 bases and J gave up 0 bases, with 6 bases separating them. Looked up from germline, CDR1 is MGHRA and CDR2 is YSYEKL. The CDR3 totals 14 residues. The CDR3 coding sequence is TGCGCCAGCAGCCAAGACGTCAGCTCCTACGAGCAGTACTTC. Its protein product is CASSQDVSSYEQYF.

The J gene is TRBJ2-5, the V gene TRBV18, with D possibly matching TRBD2 (6 bases). The length of the CDR3 is 16 residues. CDR1 KGHSH and CDR2 LQKENI come from the germline V gene. The germline V and J ends were trimmed by 6 bases and 2 bases, with 19 bases remaining between them. The CDR3 DNA reads as TGTGCCAGCTCGCCCGGGAATGGAGGGCCTCAAGAGACCCAGTACTTC. It specifies CASSPGNGGPQETQYF.